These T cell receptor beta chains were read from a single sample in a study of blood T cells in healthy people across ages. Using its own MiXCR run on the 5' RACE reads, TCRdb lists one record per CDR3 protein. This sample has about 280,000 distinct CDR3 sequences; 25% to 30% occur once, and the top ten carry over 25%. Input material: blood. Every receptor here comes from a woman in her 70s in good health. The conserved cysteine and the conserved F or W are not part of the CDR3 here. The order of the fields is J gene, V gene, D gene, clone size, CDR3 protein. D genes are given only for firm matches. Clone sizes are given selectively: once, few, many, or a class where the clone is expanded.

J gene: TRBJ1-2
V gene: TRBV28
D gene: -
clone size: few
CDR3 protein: ASSLEPLYGYT

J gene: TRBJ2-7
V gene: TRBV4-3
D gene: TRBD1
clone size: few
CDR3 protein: ASSWSGQGSYEQY

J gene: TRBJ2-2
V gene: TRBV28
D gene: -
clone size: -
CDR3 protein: ASIEGGGELF

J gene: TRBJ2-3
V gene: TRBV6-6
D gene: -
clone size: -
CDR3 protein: AGTQLGTDTQY

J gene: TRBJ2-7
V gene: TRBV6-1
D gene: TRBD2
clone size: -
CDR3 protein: ASWQTGGAYEQY

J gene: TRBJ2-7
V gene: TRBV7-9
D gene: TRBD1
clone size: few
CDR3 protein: ASSRWGTGSLGEQY

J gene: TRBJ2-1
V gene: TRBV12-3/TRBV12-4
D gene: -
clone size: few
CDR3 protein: ASSPAHNEQF

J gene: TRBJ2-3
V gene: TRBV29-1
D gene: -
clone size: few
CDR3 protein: SVEGWESTDTQY

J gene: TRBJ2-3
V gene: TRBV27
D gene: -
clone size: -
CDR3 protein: ASSFLGHRLTDTQY

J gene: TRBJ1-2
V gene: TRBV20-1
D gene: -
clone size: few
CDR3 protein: SARKFTEGENYDYT